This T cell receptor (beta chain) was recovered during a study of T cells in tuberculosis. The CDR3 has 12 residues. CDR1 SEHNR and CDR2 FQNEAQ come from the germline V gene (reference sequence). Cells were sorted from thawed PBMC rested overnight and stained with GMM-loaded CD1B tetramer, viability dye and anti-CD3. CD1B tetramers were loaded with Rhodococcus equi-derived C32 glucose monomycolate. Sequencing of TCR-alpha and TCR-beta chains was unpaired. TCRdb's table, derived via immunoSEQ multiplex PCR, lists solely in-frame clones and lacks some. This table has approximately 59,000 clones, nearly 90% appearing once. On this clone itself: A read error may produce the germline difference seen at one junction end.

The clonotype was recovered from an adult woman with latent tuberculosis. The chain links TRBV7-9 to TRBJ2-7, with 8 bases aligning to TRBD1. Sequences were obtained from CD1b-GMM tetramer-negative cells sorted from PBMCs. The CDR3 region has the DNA TGTGCCAGCAGCTCCACCCTGGACAGGGTGAACTTC. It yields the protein CASSSTLDRVNF.